The 26 T cell receptor beta chains given below trace back to one sample, sequenced in a study of T cells in Graves' hyperthyroidism and ophthalmopathy. From RNA transcripts, TCR beta CDR3 regions were amplified. An initial round of RT-PCR targeting the TCR CDR3 relied on the HTBI primer set. TCRdb recomputed calls from the multiplex PCR reads with MiXCR, one row per CDR3 protein. The data contain approximately 510,000 distinct CDR3 sequences, about 45% of them singletons. The sample comprised peripheral blood or thyroid tissue (not recorded which). These receptors all stem from an adult woman with Graves' disease, either hyperthyroidism or ophthalmopathy (not recorded which).

This chain uses TRBV2 with TRBJ2-3, with 8 bases aligning to TRBD1. V lost 6 bases, J lost 2 bases, and 4 bases stayed unmatched. In germline, CDR1 is SNHLY, CDR2 FYNNEI. The CDR3 sequence is 14 residues long. CDR3 region: CASRTTGVTDTQYF. In DNA, the CDR3 is TGTGCCAGCAGGACGACAGGGGTCACAGATACGCAGTATTTT.

This chain uses TRBV6-2 or TRBV6-3 with TRBJ2-7; no reliable D call. This CDR3 comprises 12 residues. Trimming removed 1 base at V and 4 bases at J, with 5 bases between. The germline CDR1 and CDR2 sequences are MNHEY and SVGEGT. DNA of the CDR3: TGTGCCAGCAGTTACTTGAGATACGAGCAGTACTTC. As protein: CASSYLRYEQYF.

V and J are TRBV7-9 and TRBJ2-7; D possibly corresponds to TRBD1 (6 bases). CDR1 and CDR2 (germline): SEHNR, FQNEAQ (reference sequence). This CDR3 is 14 amino acids long. The ends were cut back, 5 bases at V and 2 bases at J, with 13 bases in the middle. The CDR3 here is CASSPAGTPYEQYF. CDR3 in DNA: TGTGCCAGCAGCCCCGCCGGGACACCCTACGAGCAGTACTTC.

The rearrangement uses TRBV20-1 and TRBJ1-2, with 8 bases matching TRBD1. Germline lookup yields CDR1 DFQATT and CDR2 SNEGSKA (reference sequence). The CDR3 length is 16 residues. V was clipped by 1 base and J by 5 bases; unmatched bases: 12. CDR3 nucleotide sequence: TGCAGTGCTAGAGTCCGGACAGGGAGGGACCGATATGGCTACACCTTC. Its protein is CSARVRTGRDRYGYTF.

This clonotype appeared many times. The chain carries TRBV7-9 and TRBJ1-2; tentative D call: TRBD1 (5 bases). Deletions cut 5 bases from V and 5 bases from J, with 21 bases between. Germline V gene lookup returns CDR1 SEHNR and CDR2 FQNEAQ (reference sequence). The CDR3 runs 16 residues. CDR3 in amino acids: CASSPAGPRLHYGYTF. DNA for the CDR3: TGTGCCAGCAGCCCGGCGGGACCGAGGTTACATTATGGCTACACCTTC.

In this sample, this clonotype turned up once. V usage is TRBV19 and J usage is TRBJ1-5, with D unclear. Per germline, CDR1 LNHDA and CDR2 SQIVND (reference sequence). Trimming removed 9 bases at V and 5 bases at J, with 8 bases between. The CDR3 covers 11 residues. The CDR3 nucleotides read TGTGCCAGCAGTCCCTATCAGCCCCAGCATTTT. Its protein is CASSPYQPQHF.

This clonotype was seen a handful of times. The chain uses TRBV4-1 and TRBJ2-7; possibly TRBD1 for D (6 bases). V dropped 1 base and J dropped 3 bases, with 16 bases sitting between them. The CDR3 contains 16 residues. CDR1 and CDR2 (germline): MGHRA, YSYEKL. The CDR3 reads CASSQVLAGDGYEQYF. DNA of the CDR3: TGCGCCAGCAGCCAAGTGTTGGCAGGGGACGGCTACGAGCAGTACTTC.

The chain has TRBV2 and TRBJ2-5, with D perhaps matching TRBD1 (6 bases). The germline V gene has CDR1 SNHLY and CDR2 FYNNEI. This CDR3 region has 13 residues. Between the trimmed V and J ends, which lost 7 bases and 5 bases, there was a span of 14 bases. Here the CDR3 reads CASNPTGRETQYF. CDR3 coding DNA: TGTGCCAGCAACCCCACAGGGCGCGAGACCCAGTACTTC.

The chain uses TRBV2 and TRBJ2-7; 7 nucleotides line up with TRBD1. V shed 6 bases, J shed 5 bases, and the junction held 7 bases outside the gene matches. This CDR3 has 13 amino acids. Germline V gene sequence: CDR1 SNHLY, CDR2 FYNNEI. The CDR3 DNA follows: TGTGCCAGCAGCACGACAGGGCATCACGAGCAGTACTTC. This encodes CASSTTGHHEQYF. Supplemented by reference TRBV2 and TRBJ2-7, the full variable domain reads EPEVTQTPSHQVTQMGQEVILRCVPISNHLYFYWYRQILGQKVEFLVSFYNNEISEKSEIFDDQFSVERPDGSNFTLKIRSTKLEDSAMYFCASSTTGHHEQYFGPGTRLTVT.

The V and J genes are TRBV7-9 and TRBJ1-1, with a weak D call TRBD1 (5 bases). V shed 1 base and J shed 6 bases, with 12 bases lying between them. CDR1 SEHNR and CDR2 FQNEAQ come from the germline V gene (reference sequence). The CDR3 spans 14 residues. CDR3 in DNA: TGTGCCAGCAGCTTAGGGACATCATGGGCTGAAGCTTTCTTT. Its protein is CASSLGTSWAEAFF.

The chain couples TRBV19 to TRBJ1-1, with a possible D match to TRBD1 (6 bases). Trimming left V 8 bases short and J 7 bases short, with 11 bases between. Germline assignment: CDR1 LNHDA and CDR2 SQIVND (reference sequence). CDR3 size: 11 residues. The DNA of the CDR3 is TGTGCCAGTCGGACAGCGGGTGAAGCTTTCTTT. Encoded protein: CASRTAGEAFF.

The table lists this clonotype with many counts. The CDR3 reads CASSQVVLLRQSNYGYTF. DNA of the CDR3: TGCGCCAGCAGCCAAGTCGTCCTGCTCAGACAGTCTAACTATGGCTACACCTTC. The V and J genes are TRBV4-1 and TRBJ1-2; a possible D gene is TRBD1 (5 bases). V gave up 1 base and J gave up 0 bases, with 18 bases separating them. Germline CDR1 MGHRA, CDR2 YSYEKL. The CDR3 has 18 amino acids.

The J gene is TRBJ1-1, the V gene TRBV7-2, with D unclear. CDR1 and CDR2 (germline): SGHTA, FQGNSA. CDR3 length: 15 amino acids. V was trimmed by 4 bases and J by 6 bases, leaving 18 bases between them. The CDR3 protein is CASSSNTGVGSEAFF. DNA for the CDR3: TGTGCCAGCAGCTCCAACACCGGGGTGGGATCTGAAGCTTTCTTT.

As DNA, the CDR3 is TGCGCCAGCAGCCAAGATTATGCTTTCGAGGGATATAGCAATCAGCCCCAGCATTTT. Translated: CASSQDYAFEGYSNQPQHF. The rearrangement joins TRBV4-1 to TRBJ1-5; the D is unclear. The CDR3 spans 19 residues. Trimming cost V 0 bases and J 0 bases, with 18 bases left between them. CDR1 is MGHRA, CDR2 YSYEKL, per germline.

This clonotype was observed many times. The chain combines TRBV6-5 with TRBJ1-6, with 11 nucleotides matching TRBD1. This CDR3 has 17 residues. V shed 8 bases and J 8 bases; nucleotides not matched to a gene: 14. Germline V lookup: CDR1 MNHEY, CDR2 SVGAGI. CDR3 sequence reads: CASGRSGQGVNHSPLHF. The CDR3 region has the DNA TGTGCCAGCGGCCGATCGGGACAGGGGGTTAATCATTCACCCCTCCACTTT.

Only a few counts were recorded for this clonotype. Germline and junction disagree at one end, which may indicate a read error. This sequence joins TRBV29-1 and TRBJ2-7; TRBD2 agrees at 10 bases. Germline CDR1 SQVTM, CDR2 ANQGSEA. The CDR3 has 14 amino acids. Here the CDR3 reads CSVDSGRIGGELYF. In nucleotides, the CDR3 is TGCAGCGTTGATAGCGGGAGGATAGGCGGGGAGCTGTACTTC.

The rearrangement uses TRBV20-1 and TRBJ2-5; D perhaps matches TRBD2 (7 bases). The CDR3 loop spans 13 amino acids. Trimming took off 3 bases at V and 5 bases at J, with 13 bases between the two ends. The germline CDR1 and CDR2 sequences are DFQATT and SNEGSKA (reference sequence). The CDR3 nucleotides read TGCAGTGCTAGCTCTGGGGGGGCGGAGACCCAGTACTTC. Translated, it gives CSASSGGAETQYF.

In its sample, this clonotype was seen a few times. The chain couples TRBV29-1 to TRBJ2-7; 8 bases are shared with TRBD1. Germline-derived CDR1 and CDR2 are SQVTM and ANQGSEA. The CDR3 runs to 13 residues. The V gene end was trimmed by 6 bases and the J gene end by 0 bases; junction bases not matched to a gene: 4. CDR3 residues: CSVGDRSSYEQYF. For the CDR3, the DNA is TGCAGCGTGGGGGACAGGAGCTCCTACGAGCAGTACTTC.

The V gene is TRBV10-3, the J gene TRBJ1-3; D unclear. Looked up from germline, CDR1 is ENHRY and CDR2 is SYGVKD. CDR3 length: 11 amino acids. The CDR3 here is CDELAVNTIYF. The CDR3 DNA is TGTGACGAACTAGCGGTAAACACCATATATTTT.

The chain employs TRBV24-1 and TRBJ2-3; the D gene could be TRBD1 or TRBD2 (5 bases each). The CDR3 has 16 residues. Germline-derived CDR1 and CDR2 are KGHDR and SFDVKD. Trimming removed 2 bases at V and 0 bases at J, with 11 bases between. The CDR3 spells CATSDSGTVSTDTQYF. The CDR3 nucleotides are TGTGCCACCAGTGATTCCGGGACGGTAAGCACAGATACGCAGTATTTT.

This clonotype was counted at least ten times. V is TRBV20-1 and J is TRBJ1-2, with D maybe TRBD1 (6 bases). The CDR3 covers 13 residues. Per germline, CDR1 DFQATT and CDR2 SNEGSKA (reference sequence). Trimming pared 0 bases from V and 7 bases from J, leaving 12 bases between. Here the CDR3 DNA reads TGCAGTGCTAGAGATGCAGGGGTCGGTGGCTACACCTTC. Translating it yields CSARDAGVGGYTF.

The sample holds many counts of this clonotype. The genes are TRBV4-2 and TRBJ2-6, with D unclear. Trimming cost V 0 bases and J 0 bases, with 9 bases left between them. The germline CDR1 and CDR2 sequences are LGHNA and YNFKEQ. CDR3 length equals 17 residues. The CDR3: CASSQDFRSSGANVLTF. In DNA form, the CDR3 reads TGTGCCAGCAGCCAAGATTTCCGCAGCTCTGGGGCCAACGTCCTGACTTTC.

This chain links TRBV29-1 with TRBJ2-3, with D possibly TRBD2 on 5 matching bases. Germline lookup yields CDR1 SQVTM and CDR2 ANQGSEA. The germline V and J ends were trimmed by 7 bases and 0 bases, with 8 bases remaining between them. CDR3 length: 12 residues. CDR3 sequence reads: CSGRGSTDTQYF. CDR3 in DNA: TGCAGCGGACGGGGTAGCACAGATACGCAGTATTTT.

The chain joins TRBV7-2 to TRBJ1-4, with D tentatively TRBD1 (5 bases). This CDR3 is 15 amino acids long. CDR1 and CDR2 from the germline V gene are SGHTA and FQGNSA. V was cut by 5 bases and J by 0 bases, with 10 bases left in between. The CDR3 is CASSPFRATNEKLFF. CDR3 DNA sequence: TGTGCCAGCAGCCCATTCAGGGCAACTAATGAAAAACTGTTTTTT. The full variable domain, rest sourced from reference TRBV7-2 and TRBJ1-4, is GAGVSQSPSNKVTEKGKDVELRCDPISGHTALYWYRQSLGQGLEFLIYFQGNSAPDKSGLPSDRFSAERTGGSVSTLTIQRTQQEDSAVYLCASSPFRATNEKLFFGSGTQLSVL.

The table lists this clonotype with many counts. The V gene is TRBV6-1, the J gene TRBJ2-7; possibly TRBD1 for D (6 bases). From germline, CDR1 is MNHNS and CDR2 SASEGT. The V end was cut by 0 bases, the J end by 4 bases, with 19 bases between. The CDR3 length is 17 residues. The CDR3 region has the DNA TGTGCCAGCAGTGAAGCGCTTCACAGGGAGAGTCCTTACGAGCAGTACTTC. Protein product: CASSEALHRESPYEQYF.

This clonotype was detected ten times or more. V usage is TRBV7-9 and J usage is TRBJ1-4; possibly TRBD1 for D (5 bases). This CDR3 spans 15 amino acids. Germline V lookup: CDR1 SEHNR, CDR2 FQNEAQ (reference sequence). V gave up 4 bases and J gave up 3 bases, with 12 bases separating them. The CDR3 sequence is CASSSSGGPNEKLFF. The DNA of the CDR3 is TGTGCCAGCAGCTCATCTGGGGGACCTAATGAAAAACTGTTTTTT. The whole variable domain, filled in from reference TRBV7-9 and TRBJ1-4, reads DTGVSQNPRHKITKRGQNVTFRCDPISEHNRLYWYRQTLGQGPEFLTYFQNEAQLEKSRLLSDRFSAERPKGSFSTLEIQRTEQGDSAMYLCASSSSGGPNEKLFFGSGTQLSVL.